What follows are 18 T cell receptor beta chains derived from one specimen sequenced in a study of sequential checkpoint blockade in melanoma. As for treatment: randomized to nivolumab then ipilimumab (arm A) or the reverse (arm B). Sequenced by immunoSEQ multiplex PCR; TCRdb stores in-frame clones only, minus some. The data hold tens of thousands of clones, with less than 75% observed a single time. The starting material was CD8+ T cells sorted from blood (inferred from file names), obtained from a patient given nivolumab and ipilimumab in sequence. The receptor set was obtained from a human donor with melanoma.

This chain uses TRBV6-1 with TRBJ2-7; 9 bases fit TRBD1. Trimming removed 6 bases from V and 5 bases from J; junction bases left unmatched: 11. The CDR3 totals 15 residues. CDR1 is MNHNS, CDR2 SASEGT, per germline. The DNA of the CDR3 is TGTGCCAGCAGAGGATCCGGGACAGGGTTCCACGAGCAGTACGTC. It translates to CASRGSGTGFHEQYV.

The V gene is TRBV5-1, the J gene TRBJ2-5; 10 nucleotides match TRBD1. The CDR3 contains 16 residues. Germline trimming cut 1 base from V and 2 bases from J; bases unmatched to any gene: 5. The germline V gene encodes CDR1 SGHRS and CDR2 YFSETQ. The CDR3 nucleotides read TGCGCCAGCAGCTTGAGGGGACAGGGGCTACAAGAGACCCAGTACTTC. It codes for CASSLRGQGLQETQYF.

J is TRBJ1-1 and V is TRBV6-6; maybe TRBD1 (5 bases). Germline-derived CDR1 and CDR2 are MNHNY and SVGAGI (reference sequence). This CDR3 is 13 amino acids long. V was trimmed by 10 bases and J by 4 bases, leaving 16 bases between them. The CDR3 spells CATLGGAGTEAFF. The CDR3 nucleotides read TGTGCCACCTTGGGAGGGGCCGGCACTGAAGCTTTCTTT.

The V and J genes are TRBV4-3 and TRBJ2-2; D ambiguous. This CDR3 has 16 residues. V was cut by 0 bases and J by 6 bases, with 14 bases left in between. Per germline, CDR1 LGHNA and CDR2 YSLEER. CDR3 protein: CASSQEWFQVAGELFF. In DNA form, the CDR3 reads TGCGCCAGCAGCCAAGAATGGTTCCAGGTTGCCGGGGAGCTGTTTTTT.

The chain carries TRBV7-3 and TRBJ2-3, with D unresolved. The germline V gene encodes CDR1 SGHTA and CDR2 FQGTGA. This CDR3 is 15 amino acids long. The ends were cut back, 2 bases at V and 4 bases at J, with 13 bases in the middle. The CDR3 nucleotides are TGTGCCAGCAGCTTAGGTAGTCTCGACTCAGATACGCAGTATTTT. As protein: CASSLGSLDSDTQYF.

The chain uses TRBV4-3 and TRBJ1-5, with a possible D match to TRBD1 (5 bases). The CDR3 contains 16 residues. Per the germline V gene, CDR1 is LGHNA and CDR2 is YSLEER. V was cut by 1 base and J by 2 bases, with 12 bases left in between. CDR3 nucleotide sequence: TGCGCCAGCAGCCAAGTTATTAGCAGGGGCAATCAGCCCCAGCATTTT. Its protein is CASSQVISRGNQPQHF.

The chain carries TRBV6-4 and TRBJ2-1; maybe TRBD2 (5 bases). Germline CDR1 MRHNA, CDR2 SNTAGT. CDR3 length equals 15 residues. The V end was cut by 3 bases, the J end by 6 bases, with 15 bases between. CDR3: CASSEDPSTPNEQFF. The CDR3 nucleotides read TGTGCCAGCAGTGAAGATCCTAGCACCCCCAATGAGCAGTTCTTC.

This clone appeared a few times. The V and J genes are TRBV19 and TRBJ2-7; 11 nucleotides match TRBD1. V lost 5 bases and J lost 6; bases outside the gene matches: 0. The CDR3 loop spans 12 amino acids. Germline V gene data show CDR1 as LNHDA and CDR2 as SQIVND (reference sequence). The CDR3 is CASSGTGGEQYF. In DNA form, the CDR3 reads TGTGCCAGTAGTGGGACAGGGGGCGAGCAGTACTTC.

The V call is TRBV7-3, the J call TRBJ1-2, with D uncertain. V shed 2 bases and J shed 8 bases, with 12 bases lying between them. Germline V gene data show CDR1 as SGHTA and CDR2 as FQGTGA. The CDR3 runs 13 residues. The CDR3 reads CASSLALAQGYTF. The CDR3 DNA is TGTGCCAGCAGCTTAGCTTTGGCCCAGGGCTACACCTTC.

In this sample, this clone turned up a few times. V is TRBV7-5 and J is TRBJ2-7; the table calls TRBD2, which could not be checked here. TRBV7-5 is termed a pseudogene. CDR3 length: 13 amino acids. The CDR3 DNA sequence: TGTGCCAGCAGCCCCCGGGAGAACTACGAGCAGTACGTC. Its protein is CASSPRENYEQYV.

This chain uses TRBV7-3 with TRBJ2-5; D call uncertain. CDR1 is SGHTA and CDR2 is FQGTGA in the germline V gene. CDR3 size: 15 residues. Between the trimmed V and J ends, which lost 1 base and 0 bases, there was a span of 9 bases. CDR3 protein: CASSLNPDNQETQYF. The CDR3 nucleotides are TGTGCCAGCAGCTTAAATCCAGACAACCAAGAGACCCAGTACTTC.

This chain joins TRBV7-8 and TRBJ2-7; 10 positions match TRBD1. J lost 0 bases, V lost 5 bases, and 4 bases had no gene match. Germline CDR1 SGHVS, CDR2 FQNEAQ. The CDR3 extends over 15 amino acids. The CDR3: CASSLGQGSSYEQYV. The DNA for the CDR3 is TGTGCCAGCAGCCTGGGACAGGGGAGCTCCTACGAGCAGTACGTC.

This clone has a handful of counts. This chain links TRBV5-1 with TRBJ1-6; possibly TRBD1 for D (5 bases). The germline gives CDR1 SGHRS, CDR2 YFSETQ. The CDR3 consists of 15 residues. V gave up 0 bases and J gave up 10 bases, with 14 bases separating them. The CDR3 loop is CASSLERGLGSPLHF. CDR3 nucleotides: TGCGCCAGCAGCTTGGAAAGGGGCCTCGGCTCACCCCTCCACTTT.

V gene TRBV10-3 combines with J gene TRBJ2-5; D is unresolved. The CDR3 runs 15 residues. The germline CDR1 and CDR2 sequences are ENHRY and SYGVKD. V was shortened by 0 bases and J by 5 bases, with 13 bases between the two germline ends. CDR3 DNA: TGTGCCATCAGTGAGTCGCGACTTGCATGGGAGACCCAGTACTTC. This codes for CAISESRLAWETQYF.

This chain connects TRBV9 to TRBJ2-1; the D is unclear. The CDR3 extends over 14 amino acids. The germline V gene has CDR1 SGDLS and CDR2 YYNGEE. The V and J ends lost 0 bases and 2 bases respectively, with 6 bases between them. CDR3 amino acids: CASSVDVAYNEQFF. The CDR3 DNA reads as TGTGCCAGCAGCGTAGATGTAGCCTACAATGAGCAGTTCTTC.

This chain uses TRBV4-1 with TRBJ2-1; possible D gene TRBD1, 5 bases. The V gene's germline CDR1 is MGHRA and CDR2 YSYEKL. The V end lost 3 bases, the J end lost 1 base, and 13 bases lay between the germline ends. The CDR3 sequence is 16 residues long. The CDR3 sequence: CASSQGWTRSYNEQFF. The CDR3 coding sequence is TGCGCCAGCAGCCAGGGTTGGACACGATCCTACAATGAGCAGTTCTTC.

This clone is medium-sized within its sample. This rearrangement joins TRBV21-1 to TRBJ1-2; the D call of TRBD1 is as the table states it, not checked on the DNA. TRBV21-1 is assigned pseudogene status. The CDR3 runs to 12 residues. CDR3 loop: CAREQGGDGYTF. The CDR3 coding sequence is TGTGCCAGGGAACAGGGGGGAGATGGCTACACCTTC.

The chain recombines TRBV2 with TRBJ2-4; D gene uncertain. V was shortened by 2 bases and J by 0 bases, with 5 bases between the two germline ends. This CDR3 is 14 amino acids long. CDR1 and CDR2 (germline): SNHLY, FYNNEI. The DNA for the CDR3 is TGTGCCAGCAGTGAATCTCTAGCCAAAAACATTCAGTACTTC. It encodes CASSESLAKNIQYF.